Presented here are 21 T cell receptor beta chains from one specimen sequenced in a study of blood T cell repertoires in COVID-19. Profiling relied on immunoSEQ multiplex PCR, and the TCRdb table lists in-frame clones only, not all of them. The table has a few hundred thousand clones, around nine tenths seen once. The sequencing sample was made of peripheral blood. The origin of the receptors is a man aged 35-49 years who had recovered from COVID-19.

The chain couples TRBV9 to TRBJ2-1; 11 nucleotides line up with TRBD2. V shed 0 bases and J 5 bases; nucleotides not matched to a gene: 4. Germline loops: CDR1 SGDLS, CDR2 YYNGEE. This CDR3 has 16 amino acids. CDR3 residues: CASSVAIAGGDNEQFF. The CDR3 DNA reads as TGTGCCAGCAGCGTAGCCATAGCGGGAGGGGACAATGAGCAGTTCTTC.

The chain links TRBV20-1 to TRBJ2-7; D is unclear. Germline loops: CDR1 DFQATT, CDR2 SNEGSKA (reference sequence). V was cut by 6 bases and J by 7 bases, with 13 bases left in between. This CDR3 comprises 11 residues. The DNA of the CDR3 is TGCAGTGCCCCGTACTCGGTTGAGCAGTACTTC. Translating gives CSAPYSVEQYF.

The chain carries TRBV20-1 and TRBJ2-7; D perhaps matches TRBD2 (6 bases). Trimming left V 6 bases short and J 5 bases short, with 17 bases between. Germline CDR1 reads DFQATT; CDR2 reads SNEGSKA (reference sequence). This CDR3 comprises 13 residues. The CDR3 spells CSASGARGNEQYF. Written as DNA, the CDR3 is TGCAGTGCCAGTGGGGCCCGGGGGAACGAGCAGTACTTC.

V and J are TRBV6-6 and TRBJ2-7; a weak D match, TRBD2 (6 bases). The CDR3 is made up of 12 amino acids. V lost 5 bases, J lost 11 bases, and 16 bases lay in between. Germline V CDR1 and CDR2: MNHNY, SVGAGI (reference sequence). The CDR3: CASSTDLADKYF. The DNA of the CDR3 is TGTGCCAGCAGTACAGACTTAGCGGATAAGTACTTC.

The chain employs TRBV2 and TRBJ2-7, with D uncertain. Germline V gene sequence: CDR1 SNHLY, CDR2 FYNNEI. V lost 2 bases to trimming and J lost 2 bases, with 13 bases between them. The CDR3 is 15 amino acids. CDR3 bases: TGTGCCAGCAGTGAATCGGGTGGCTGGCCCTACGAGCAGTACTTC. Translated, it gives CASSESGGWPYEQYF. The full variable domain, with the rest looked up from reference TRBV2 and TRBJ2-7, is EPEVTQTPSHQVTQMGQEVILRCVPISNHLYFYWYRQILGQKVEFLVSFYNNEISEKSEIFDDQFSVERPDGSNFTLKIRSTKLEDSAMYFCASSESGGWPYEQYFGPGTRLTVT.

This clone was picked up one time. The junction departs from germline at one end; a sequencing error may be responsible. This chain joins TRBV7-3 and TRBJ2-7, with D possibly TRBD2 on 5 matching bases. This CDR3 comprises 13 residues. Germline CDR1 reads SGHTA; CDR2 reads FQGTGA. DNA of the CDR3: TGTGCCAGCAGCTTATTAGCGATGGAGGTTAAAAGCTTC. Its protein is CASSLLAMEVKSF. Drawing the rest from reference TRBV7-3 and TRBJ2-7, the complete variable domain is GAGVSQTPSNKVTEKGKYVELRCDPISGHTALYWYRQSLGQGPEFLIYFQGTGAADDSGLPNDRFFAVRPEGSVSTLKIQRTERGDSAVYLCASSLLAMEVKSFGPGTRLTVT.

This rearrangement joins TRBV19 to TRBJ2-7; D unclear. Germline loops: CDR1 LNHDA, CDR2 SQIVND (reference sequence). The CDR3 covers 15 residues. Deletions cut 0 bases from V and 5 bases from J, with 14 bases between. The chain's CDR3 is CASSIDHSTSNEQYF. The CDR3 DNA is TGTGCCAGTAGTATAGATCATAGCACATCCAACGAGCAGTACTTC. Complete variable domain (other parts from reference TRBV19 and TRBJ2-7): DGGITQSPKYLFRKEGQNVTLSCEQNLNHDAMYWYRQDPGQGLRLIYYSQIVNDFQKGDIAEGYSVSREKKESFPLTVTSAQKNPTAFYLCASSIDHSTSNEQYFGPGTRLTVT.

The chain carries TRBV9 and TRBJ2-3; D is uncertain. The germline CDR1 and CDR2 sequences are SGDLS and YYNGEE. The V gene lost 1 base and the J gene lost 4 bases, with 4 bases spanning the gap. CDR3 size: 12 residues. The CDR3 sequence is CASSVSADTQYF. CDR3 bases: TGTGCCAGCAGCGTATCGGCAGATACGCAGTATTTT.

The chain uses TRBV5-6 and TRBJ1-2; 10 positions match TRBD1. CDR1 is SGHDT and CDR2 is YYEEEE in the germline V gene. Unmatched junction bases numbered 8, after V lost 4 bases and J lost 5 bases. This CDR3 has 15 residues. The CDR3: CASSAGDRGEYGYTF. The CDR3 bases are TGTGCCAGCAGCGCAGGGGACAGGGGAGAATATGGCTACACCTTC. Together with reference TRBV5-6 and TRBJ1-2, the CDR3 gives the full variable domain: DAGVTQSPTHLIKTRGQQVTLRCSPKSGHDTVSWYQQALGQGPQFIFQYYEEEERQRGNFPDRFSGHQFPNYSSELNVNALLLGDSALYLCASSAGDRGEYGYTFGSGTRLTVV.

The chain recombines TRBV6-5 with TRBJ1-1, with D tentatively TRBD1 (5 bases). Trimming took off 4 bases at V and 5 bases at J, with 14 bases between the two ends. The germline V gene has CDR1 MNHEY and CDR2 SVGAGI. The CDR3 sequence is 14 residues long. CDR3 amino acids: CASSWGGETTEAFF. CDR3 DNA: TGTGCCAGCAGTTGGGGGGGGGAAACGACTGAAGCTTTCTTT.

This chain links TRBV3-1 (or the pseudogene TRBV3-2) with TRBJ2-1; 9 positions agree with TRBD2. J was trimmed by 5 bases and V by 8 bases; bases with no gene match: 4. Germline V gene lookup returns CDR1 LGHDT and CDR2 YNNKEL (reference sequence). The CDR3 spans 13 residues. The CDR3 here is CASRAGGHNEQFF. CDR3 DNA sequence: TGTGCCAGCCGAGCGGGAGGACACAATGAGCAGTTCTTC.

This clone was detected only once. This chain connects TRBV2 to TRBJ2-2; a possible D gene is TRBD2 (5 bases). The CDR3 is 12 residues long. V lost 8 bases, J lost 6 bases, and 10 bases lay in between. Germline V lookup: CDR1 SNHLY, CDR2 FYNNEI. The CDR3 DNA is TGTGCCAGCGGCCTCGGGGCCGGGGAGCTGTTTTTT. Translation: CASGLGAGELFF.

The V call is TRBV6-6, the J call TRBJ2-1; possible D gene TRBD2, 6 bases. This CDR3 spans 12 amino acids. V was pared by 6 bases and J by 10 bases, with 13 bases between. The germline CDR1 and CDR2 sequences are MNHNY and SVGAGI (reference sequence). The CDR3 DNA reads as TGTGCCAGCAGATTGGGGGGAAAAGAGCAGTTCTTC. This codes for CASRLGGKEQFF.

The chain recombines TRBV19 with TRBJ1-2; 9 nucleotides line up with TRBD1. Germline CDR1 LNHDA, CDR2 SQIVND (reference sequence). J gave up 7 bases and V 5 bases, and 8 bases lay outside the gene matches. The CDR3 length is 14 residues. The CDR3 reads CASSRDRGMSGYTF. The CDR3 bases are TGTGCCAGTAGTCGCGACAGGGGGATGAGTGGCTACACCTTC. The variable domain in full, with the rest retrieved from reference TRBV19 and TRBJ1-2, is DGGITQSPKYLFRKEGQNVTLSCEQNLNHDAMYWYRQDPGQGLRLIYYSQIVNDFQKGDIAEGYSVSREKKESFPLTVTSAQKNPTAFYLCASSRDRGMSGYTFGSGTRLTVV.

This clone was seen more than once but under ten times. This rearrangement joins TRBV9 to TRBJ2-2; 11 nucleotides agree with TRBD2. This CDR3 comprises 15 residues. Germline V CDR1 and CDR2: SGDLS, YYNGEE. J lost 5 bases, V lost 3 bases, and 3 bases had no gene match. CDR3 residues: CASSARTSGTGELFF. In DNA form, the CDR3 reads TGTGCCAGCAGCGCCCGGACTAGCGGGACCGGGGAGCTGTTTTTT.

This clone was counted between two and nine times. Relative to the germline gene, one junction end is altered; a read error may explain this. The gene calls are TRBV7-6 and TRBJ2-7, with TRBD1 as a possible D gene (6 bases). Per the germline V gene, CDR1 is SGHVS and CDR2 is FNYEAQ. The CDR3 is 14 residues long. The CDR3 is CASSLATGSYEQYF. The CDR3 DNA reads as TGTGCCAGCAGTTTAGCCACAGGGTCCTACGAGCAGTACTTC.

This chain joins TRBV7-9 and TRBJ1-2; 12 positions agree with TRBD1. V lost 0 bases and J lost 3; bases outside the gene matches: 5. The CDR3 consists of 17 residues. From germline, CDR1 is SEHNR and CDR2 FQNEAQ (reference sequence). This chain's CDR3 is CASSLARDRGPDYGYTF. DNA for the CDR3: TGTGCCAGCAGCTTAGCTCGGGACAGGGGGCCCGACTATGGCTACACCTTC.

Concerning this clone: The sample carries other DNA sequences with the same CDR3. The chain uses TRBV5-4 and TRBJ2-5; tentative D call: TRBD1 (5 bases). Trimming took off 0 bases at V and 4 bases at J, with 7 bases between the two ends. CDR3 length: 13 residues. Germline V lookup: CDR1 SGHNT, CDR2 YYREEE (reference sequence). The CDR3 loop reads CASSLGGRETQYF. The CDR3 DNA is TGTGCCAGCAGCTTGGGGGGCAGAGAGACCCAGTACTTC.

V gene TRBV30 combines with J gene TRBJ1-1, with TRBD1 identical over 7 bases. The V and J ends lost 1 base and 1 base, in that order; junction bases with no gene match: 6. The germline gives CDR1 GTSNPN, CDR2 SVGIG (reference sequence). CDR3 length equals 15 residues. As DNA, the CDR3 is TGTGCCTGGAGTGGCCGGGACAGCGAGAACACTGAAGCTTTCTTT. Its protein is CAWSGRDSENTEAFF. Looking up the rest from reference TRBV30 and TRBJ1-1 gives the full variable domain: SQTIHQWPATLVQPVGSPLSLECTVEGTSNPNLYWYRQAAGRGLQLLFYSVGIGQISSEVPQNLSASRPQDRQFILSSKKLLLSDSGFYLCAWSGRDSENTEAFFGQGTRLTVV.

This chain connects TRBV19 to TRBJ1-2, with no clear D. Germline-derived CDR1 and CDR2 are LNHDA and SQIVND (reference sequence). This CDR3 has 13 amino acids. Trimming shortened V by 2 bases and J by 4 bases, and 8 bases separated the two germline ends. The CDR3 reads CASSISRRYGYTF. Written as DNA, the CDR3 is TGTGCCAGTAGTATATCTAGGCGCTATGGCTACACCTTC.

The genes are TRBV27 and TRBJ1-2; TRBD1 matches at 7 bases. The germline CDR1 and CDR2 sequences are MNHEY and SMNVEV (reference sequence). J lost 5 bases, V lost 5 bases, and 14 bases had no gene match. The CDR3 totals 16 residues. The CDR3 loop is CASSPGTAPIKYGYTF. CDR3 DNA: TGTGCCAGCAGTCCAGGGACAGCTCCGATCAAATATGGCTACACCTTC.